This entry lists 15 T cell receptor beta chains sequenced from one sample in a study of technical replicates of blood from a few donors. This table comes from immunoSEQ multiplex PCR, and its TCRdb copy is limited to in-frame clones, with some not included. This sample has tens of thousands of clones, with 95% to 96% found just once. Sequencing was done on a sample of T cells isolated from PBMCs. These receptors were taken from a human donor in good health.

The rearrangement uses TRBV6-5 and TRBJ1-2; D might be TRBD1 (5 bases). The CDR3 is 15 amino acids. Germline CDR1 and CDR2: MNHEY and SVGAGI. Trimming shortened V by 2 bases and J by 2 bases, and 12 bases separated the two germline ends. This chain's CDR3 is CASSYSYRTNYGYTF. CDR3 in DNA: TGTGCCAGCAGTTACAGCTACAGGACCAACTATGGCTACACCTTC.

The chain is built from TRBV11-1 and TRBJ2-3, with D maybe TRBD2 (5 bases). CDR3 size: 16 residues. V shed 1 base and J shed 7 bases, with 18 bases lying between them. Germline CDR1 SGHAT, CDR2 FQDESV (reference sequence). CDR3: CASSLVAASLVNTQYF. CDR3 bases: TGTGCCAGCAGCTTAGTCGCGGCTAGCCTTGTGAATACGCAGTATTTT. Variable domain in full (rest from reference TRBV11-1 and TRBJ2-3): EAEVAQSPRYKITEKSQAVAFWCDPISGHATLYWYRQILGQGPELLVQFQDESVVDDSQLPKDRFSAERLKGVDSTLKIQPAELGDSAMYLCASSLVAASLVNTQYFGPGTRLTVL.

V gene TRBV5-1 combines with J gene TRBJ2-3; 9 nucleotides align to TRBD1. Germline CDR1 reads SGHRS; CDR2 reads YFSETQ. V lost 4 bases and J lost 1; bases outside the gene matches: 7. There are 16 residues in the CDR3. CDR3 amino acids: CASSLETGGRTDTQYF. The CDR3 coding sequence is TGCGCCAGCAGCCTGGAAACAGGGGGCCGCACAGATACGCAGTATTTT.

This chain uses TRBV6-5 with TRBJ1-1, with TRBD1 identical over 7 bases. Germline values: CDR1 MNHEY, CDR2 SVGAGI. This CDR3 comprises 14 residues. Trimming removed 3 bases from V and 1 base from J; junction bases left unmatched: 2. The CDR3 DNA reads TGTGCCAGCAGTTATGGGGACAGGAACACTGAAGCTTTCTTT. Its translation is CASSYGDRNTEAFF.

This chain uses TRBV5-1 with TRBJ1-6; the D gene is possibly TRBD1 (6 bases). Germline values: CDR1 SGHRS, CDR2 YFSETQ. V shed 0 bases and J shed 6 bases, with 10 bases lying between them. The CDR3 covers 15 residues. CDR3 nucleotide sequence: TGCGCCAGCAGCTTGGGCGGACAGAGTAATTCACCCCTCCACTTT. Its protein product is CASSLGGQSNSPLHF.

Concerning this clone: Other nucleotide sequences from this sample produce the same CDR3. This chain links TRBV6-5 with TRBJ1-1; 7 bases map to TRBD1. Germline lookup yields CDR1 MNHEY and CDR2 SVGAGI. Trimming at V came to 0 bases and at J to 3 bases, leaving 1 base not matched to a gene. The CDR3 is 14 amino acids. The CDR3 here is CASSYSTGDTEAFF. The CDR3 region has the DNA TGTGCCAGCAGTTACTCAACAGGGGACACTGAAGCTTTCTTT.

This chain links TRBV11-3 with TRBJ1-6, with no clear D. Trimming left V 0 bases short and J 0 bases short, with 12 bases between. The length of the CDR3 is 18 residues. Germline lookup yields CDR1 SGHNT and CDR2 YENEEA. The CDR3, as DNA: TGTGCCAGCAGCTTAGAAGGCAGGTTGAGCTCCTATAATTCACCCCTCCACTTT. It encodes CASSLEGRLSSYNSPLHF. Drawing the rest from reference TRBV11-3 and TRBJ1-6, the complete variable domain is EAGVVQSPRYKIIEKKQPVAFWCNPISGHNTLYWYLQNLGQGPELLIRYENEEAVDDSQLPKDRFSAERLKGVDSTLKIQPAELGDSAVYLCASSLEGRLSSYNSPLHFGNGTRLTVT.

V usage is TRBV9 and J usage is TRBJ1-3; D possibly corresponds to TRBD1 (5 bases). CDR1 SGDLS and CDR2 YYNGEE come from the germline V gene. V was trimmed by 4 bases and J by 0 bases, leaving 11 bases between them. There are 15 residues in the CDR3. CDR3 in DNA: TGTGCCAGCAGCAGAGAAGGGGTCTCTGGAAACACCATATATTTT. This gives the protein CASSREGVSGNTIYF.

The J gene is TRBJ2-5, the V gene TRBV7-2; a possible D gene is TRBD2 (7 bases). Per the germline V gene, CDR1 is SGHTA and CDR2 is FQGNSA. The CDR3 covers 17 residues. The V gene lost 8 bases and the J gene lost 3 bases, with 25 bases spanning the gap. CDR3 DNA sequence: TGTGCCAGCGAGCCGGGGGCGCGGGGGTCCCCAGAAGAGACCCAGTACTTC. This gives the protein CASEPGARGSPEETQYF.

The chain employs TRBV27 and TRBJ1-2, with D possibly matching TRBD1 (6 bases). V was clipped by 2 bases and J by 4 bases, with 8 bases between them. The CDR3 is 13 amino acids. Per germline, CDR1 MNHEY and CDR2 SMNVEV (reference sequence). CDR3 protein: CASSLQGLYGYTF. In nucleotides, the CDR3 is TGTGCCAGCAGTTTACAGGGGCTCTATGGCTACACCTTC.

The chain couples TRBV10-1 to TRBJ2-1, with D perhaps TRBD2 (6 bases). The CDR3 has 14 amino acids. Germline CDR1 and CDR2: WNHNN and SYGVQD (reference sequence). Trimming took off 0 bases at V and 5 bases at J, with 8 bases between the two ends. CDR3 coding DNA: TGCGCCAGCAGTGAGTCCGGGAGCAACAATGAGCAGTTCTTC. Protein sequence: CASSESGSNNEQFF.

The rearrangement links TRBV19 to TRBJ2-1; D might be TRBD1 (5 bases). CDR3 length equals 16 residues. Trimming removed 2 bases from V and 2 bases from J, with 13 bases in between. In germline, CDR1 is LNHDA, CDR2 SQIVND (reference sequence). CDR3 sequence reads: CASSIRRQLTYNEQFF. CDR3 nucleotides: TGTGCCAGTAGTATAAGGAGACAGTTAACCTACAATGAGCAGTTCTTC. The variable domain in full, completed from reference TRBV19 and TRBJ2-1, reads DGGITQSPKYLFRKEGQNVTLSCEQNLNHDAMYWYRQDPGQGLRLIYYSQIVNDFQKGDIAEGYSVSREKKESFPLTVTSAQKNPTAFYLCASSIRRQLTYNEQFFGPGTRLTVL.

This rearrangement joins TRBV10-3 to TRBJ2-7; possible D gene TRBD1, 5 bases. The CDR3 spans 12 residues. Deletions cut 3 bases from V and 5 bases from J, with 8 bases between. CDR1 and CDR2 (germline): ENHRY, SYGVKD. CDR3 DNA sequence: TGTGCCATCAGTGACAGGGAAAACGAGCAGTACTTC. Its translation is CAISDRENEQYF.

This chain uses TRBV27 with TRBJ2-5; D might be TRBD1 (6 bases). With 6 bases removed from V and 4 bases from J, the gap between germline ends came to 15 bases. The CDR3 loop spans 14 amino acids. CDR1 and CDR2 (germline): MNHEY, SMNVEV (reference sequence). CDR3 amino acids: CASSRGADIETQYF. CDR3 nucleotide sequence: TGTGCCAGCAGCAGGGGCGCGGATATAGAGACCCAGTACTTC.

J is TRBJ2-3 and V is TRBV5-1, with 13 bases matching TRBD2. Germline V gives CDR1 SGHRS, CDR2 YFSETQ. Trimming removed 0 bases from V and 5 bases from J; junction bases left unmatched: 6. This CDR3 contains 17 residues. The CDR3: CASSLAGLAGDEDTQYF. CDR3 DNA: TGCGCCAGCAGCTTGGCAGGACTAGCGGGAGATGAAGATACGCAGTATTTT.